These 4 T cell receptor beta chains were all obtained from the same sample, sequenced in a study of shared clonotypes between healthy human individuals. Naive CD8 cells lacked CD45RO, underwent positive selection for CCR7 and left out terminally differentiated effector memory CD45RA+ cells. Clones were sequenced by immunoSEQ multiplex PCR, and TCRdb holds only the in-frame ones, with some missing. The data contain millions of clones, just under 95% of them singletons. Source material: naive CD8+ T cells sorted from blood. These receptors came from a man younger than 35 in good health.

The chain recombines TRBV6-5 with TRBJ2-7; D is unclear. The CDR3 sequence is 12 residues long. CDR1 MNHEY and CDR2 SVGAGI come from the germline V gene. V was clipped by 0 bases and J by 10 bases, with 10 bases between them. CDR3 DNA sequence: TGTGCCAGCAGTTACTCTGGGCCTCCTCAGTACTTC. As protein: CASSYSGPPQYF.

On this clone itself: At the DNA level, this CDR3 is encoded by other sequences in the same sample as well. The chain uses TRBV9 and TRBJ1-1, with TRBD1 as a possible D gene (5 bases). This CDR3 region has 14 residues. The germline gives CDR1 SGDLS, CDR2 YYNGEE. The V gene lost 0 bases and the J gene lost 4 bases, with 10 bases spanning the gap. The CDR3 DNA is TGTGCCAGCAGCGTAGGGGGAGGGACCACTGAAGCTTTCTTT. Translating it yields CASSVGGGTTEAFF.

The chain joins TRBV4-1 to TRBJ1-3; D unclear. Germline CDR1 is MGHRA and CDR2 is YSYEKL. The CDR3 covers 13 residues. V was trimmed by 5 bases and J by 4 bases, leaving 9 bases between them. The DNA for the CDR3 is TGCGCCAGCAGCATCGGGAGCGGAAACACCATATATTTT. Translated, it gives CASSIGSGNTIYF.

The V gene is TRBV7-6, the J gene TRBJ2-3, with 10 nucleotides matching TRBD2. This CDR3 comprises 17 residues. Per the germline V gene, CDR1 is SGHVS and CDR2 is FNYEAQ. The V segment lost 0 bases and the J segment 0 bases; nucleotides outside the gene matches: 3. CDR3 coding DNA: TGTGCCAGCAGCTTAGCAAGCGGGGGGGCAAGCACAGATACGCAGTATTTT. Encoded protein: CASSLASGGASTDTQYF.